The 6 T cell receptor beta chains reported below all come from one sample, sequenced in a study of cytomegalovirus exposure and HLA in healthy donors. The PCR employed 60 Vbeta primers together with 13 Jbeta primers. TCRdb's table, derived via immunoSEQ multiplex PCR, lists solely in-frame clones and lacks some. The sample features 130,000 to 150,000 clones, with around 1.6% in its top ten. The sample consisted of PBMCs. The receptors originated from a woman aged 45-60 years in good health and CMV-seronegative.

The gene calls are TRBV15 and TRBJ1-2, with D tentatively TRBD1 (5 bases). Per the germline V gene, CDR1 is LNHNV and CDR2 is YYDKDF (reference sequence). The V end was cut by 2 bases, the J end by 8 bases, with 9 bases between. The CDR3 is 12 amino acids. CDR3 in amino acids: CATSRPQGGYTF. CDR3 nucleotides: TGTGCCACCAGCAGACCCCAGGGAGGCTACACCTTC.

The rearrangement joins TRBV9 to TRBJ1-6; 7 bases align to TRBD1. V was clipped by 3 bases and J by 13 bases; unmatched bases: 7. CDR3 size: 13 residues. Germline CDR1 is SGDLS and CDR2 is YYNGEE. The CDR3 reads CASSADREEPLHF. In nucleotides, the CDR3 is TGTGCCAGCAGCGCCGACAGGGAGGAGCCCCTCCACTTT.

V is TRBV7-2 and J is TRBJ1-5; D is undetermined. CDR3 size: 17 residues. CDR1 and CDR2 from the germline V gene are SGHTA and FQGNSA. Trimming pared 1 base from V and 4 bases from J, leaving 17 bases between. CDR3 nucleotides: TGTGCCAGCAGCTTAGGAATTCAATTCCCAACTAATCAGCCCCAGCATTTT. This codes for CASSLGIQFPTNQPQHF.

Written as DNA, the CDR3 is TGTGCCAGCAGCCGGGGCCAAGGGGGATGGGAGACCCAGTACTTC. Its protein is CASSRGQGGWETQYF. The chain has TRBV11-2 and TRBJ2-5; TRBD1 might be the D (6 bases). V lost 5 bases to trimming and J lost 5 bases, with 18 bases between them. CDR1 is SGHAT, CDR2 FQNNGV, per germline. The CDR3 contains 15 residues. The variable domain in full, completed from reference TRBV11-2 and TRBJ2-5, reads EAGVAQSPRYKIIEKRQSVAFWCNPISGHATLYWYQQILGQGPKLLIQFQNNGVVDDSQLPKDRFSAERLKGVDSTLKIQPAKLEDSAVYLCASSRGQGGWETQYFGPGTRLLVL.

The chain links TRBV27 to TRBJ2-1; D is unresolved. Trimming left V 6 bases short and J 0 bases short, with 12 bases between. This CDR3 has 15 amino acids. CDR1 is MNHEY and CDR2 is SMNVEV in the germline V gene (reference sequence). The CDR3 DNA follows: TGTGCCAGCAGGTATAGCTTGTCCTCCTACAATGAGCAGTTCTTC. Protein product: CASRYSLSSYNEQFF.

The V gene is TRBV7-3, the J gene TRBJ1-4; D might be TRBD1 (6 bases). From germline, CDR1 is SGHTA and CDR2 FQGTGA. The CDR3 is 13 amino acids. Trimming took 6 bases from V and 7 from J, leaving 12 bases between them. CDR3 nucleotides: TGTGCCAGCAGTACAGGGAGTGGTGAAAAACTGTTTTTT. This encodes CASSTGSGEKLFF.